This paragraph reports one T cell receptor (beta chain). The entry originates in a study of Ad26.COV2.S vaccination and SARS-CoV-2 variants. Data came from immunoSEQ multiplex PCR; TCRdb stores just in-frame clones and leaves some out. The sample shows 330,000 or so clones, roughly nine tenths of them seen only once. Per germline, CDR1 MNHEY and CDR2 SMNVEV (reference sequence). The CDR3 spans 15 residues. Trimming removed 6 bases from V and 3 bases from J, with 17 bases in between. Treatment in this sample: roughly 18 received Ad26.COV2.S at low or high dose, single or two shots; a few received placebo; per-sample allocation not given. The samples were gathered on day 63 after the first injection of vaccine or placebo.

The sequence was collected from a person between 18 and 60 years old who received the Ad26.COV2.S COVID-19 vaccine or a placebo. The sequencing used peripheral blood, collected in a trial of Ad26.COV2.S vaccine versus placebo. V is TRBV27 and J is TRBJ2-5, with D perhaps matching TRBD2 (6 bases). The CDR3 DNA reads TGTGCCAGCAGAGTACTCGGGACTTCTAAAGAGACCCAGTACTTC. It translates to CASRVLGTSKETQYF.